This TCR beta chain derives from a study of blood T cell repertoires in COVID-19. Study-wide background: COVID-19 samples collected from the United States, Italy and Spain covered acute and convalescent phases. Sources were T cells, B-cell-depleted T cells, or PBMCs; the material itself was cDNA or gDNA.

V lost 1 base to trimming and J lost 0 bases, with 14 bases between them. Germline values: CDR1 SGHNT, CDR2 YYREEE (reference sequence). This CDR3 has 17 amino acids. As handled by the study authors: Researchers report that nucleated cell counts were estimated from reference gene primer amplification. The data were produced by immunoSEQ multiplex PCR, yet TCRdb's version contains in-frame clones alone and is incomplete. For V, J and clone size, that table is used; D and trimming come from the DNA. This table holds 470,000 or so clones, roughly 90% found once. The origin of this receptor is a woman in her twenties or thirties with acute or convalescent COVID-19. This chain connects TRBV5-4 to TRBJ2-1; maybe TRBD2 (5 bases). Sequencing input: peripheral blood. The CDR3 region has the DNA TGTGCCAGCAGCTTGTTGGTCCGTGGGAGCTCCTACAATGAGCAGTTCTTC. Translating it yields CASSLLVRGSSYNEQFF.